Presented here are 19 T cell receptor beta chains from one specimen sequenced in a study of blood T cell repertoires in COVID-19. The table came from immunoSEQ multiplex PCR; TCRdb's copy has only in-frame clones and leaves some out. The sample includes around 300,000 clones, 80% to 90% of them seen just once. Sequenced sample: peripheral blood. The receptor source for this set is a woman in her 40s with acute or convalescent COVID-19.

The sample holds a few counts of this clone. This chain connects TRBV27 to TRBJ1-1; 7 bases are a match to TRBD1. Germline assignment: CDR1 MNHEY and CDR2 SMNVEV (reference sequence). V dropped 10 bases and J dropped 1; count of bases not matched to a gene: 12. This CDR3 is built from 15 residues. The CDR3 bases are TGTGCCACTCTCGACCCGGGACAGCCGAACACTGAAGCTTTCTTT. Protein sequence: CATLDPGQPNTEAFF.

CDR3: CASSQGTGGYGYTF. CDR3 DNA sequence: TGTGCCAGCAGCCAAGGCACAGGGGGCTATGGCTACACCTTC. The chain uses TRBV3-1 (or the pseudogene TRBV3-2) and TRBJ1-2; 8 positions match TRBD1. The CDR3 totals 14 residues. V trimming: 1 base; J trimming: 4 bases; junction bases outside the gene matches: 2. The germline gives CDR1 LGHDT, CDR2 YNNKEL (reference sequence).

The V gene is TRBV3-1 (or the pseudogene TRBV3-2), the J gene TRBJ2-3; the D is unclear. V dropped 0 bases and J dropped 1 base, with 8 bases sitting between them. This CDR3 has 15 amino acids. Germline loops: CDR1 LGHDT, CDR2 YNNKEL (reference sequence). The CDR3 bases are TGTGCCAGCAGCCAAGAAGCACCGCGCACAGATACGCAGTATTTT. This encodes CASSQEAPRTDTQYF.

V and J are TRBV7-3 and TRBJ2-3; 12 nucleotides agree with TRBD2. Germline assignment: CDR1 SGHTA and CDR2 FQGTGA. V trimming: 1 base; J trimming: 5 bases; junction bases outside the gene matches: 10. CDR3 length equals 18 residues. The CDR3, as DNA: TGTGCCAGCAGCTTAATCGGAGCTAGCGGGGGGGCCGGAGATACGCAGTATTTT. Translated: CASSLIGASGGAGDTQYF.

The V and J genes are TRBV12-5 and TRBJ2-7; 9 nucleotides agree with TRBD1. The junction had 12 bases not matched to a gene; V was cut back by 3 bases and J by 6 bases. The germline V gene encodes CDR1 LGHNT and CDR2 FRNRAP. The CDR3 is 16 amino acids. The CDR3 loop reads CASGFEGTGLSTEQYV. The CDR3 coding sequence is TGTGCTAGTGGTTTCGAGGGGACAGGGCTATCGACCGAGCAGTACGTC.

The V and J genes are TRBV5-4 and TRBJ1-1; 7 nucleotides match TRBD1. CDR3 length: 13 residues. Germline lookup yields CDR1 SGHNT and CDR2 YYREEE (reference sequence). The V segment lost 4 bases and the J segment 4 bases; nucleotides outside the gene matches: 4. The CDR3 bases are TGTGCCAGCAGCCCTGGACAGGTCACTGAAGCTTTCTTT. The encoded protein is CASSPGQVTEAFF.

The chain has TRBV13 and TRBJ2-3; TRBD2 matches 9 bases. Germline lookup yields CDR1 PRHDT and CDR2 FYEKMQ (reference sequence). The CDR3 is 15 amino acids. J was trimmed by 4 bases and V by 4 bases; bases with no gene match: 6. The CDR3 protein is CASSSPGLAADTQYF. CDR3 sequence (DNA): TGTGCCAGCAGCTCACCGGGACTAGCTGCAGATACGCAGTATTTT.

The sample holds a few counts of this clone. The V and J genes are TRBV18 and TRBJ1-1, with D uncertain. The CDR3 extends over 17 amino acids. The V gene's germline CDR1 is KGHSH and CDR2 LQKENI. V was clipped by 3 bases and J by 2 bases, with 19 bases between them. The CDR3 nucleotides are TGTGCCAGCTCACCCCGCCCCCCCCCTGACATCAACACTGAAGCTTTCTTT. Translating it yields CASSPRPPPDINTEAFF.

The chain combines TRBV5-5 with TRBJ1-6, with D hard to call. The CDR3 consists of 15 residues. The germline V and J ends were trimmed by 4 bases and 5 bases, with 13 bases remaining between them. The germline gives CDR1 SGHKS, CDR2 YYEKEE (reference sequence). The CDR3 protein is CASSPRHLNNSPLHF. The CDR3 DNA follows: TGTGCCAGCAGCCCCCGACATTTAAATAATTCACCCCTCCACTTT.

V gene TRBV24-1 combines with J gene TRBJ1-2; the match to TRBD1 covers 7 bases. The length of the CDR3 is 13 residues. The V segment lost 8 bases and the J segment 2 bases; nucleotides outside the gene matches: 4. Germline CDR1 is KGHDR and CDR2 is SFDVKD. CDR3 protein: CATTPGGNYGYTF. The DNA for the CDR3 is TGTGCCACCACCCCAGGGGGGAACTATGGCTACACCTTC.

V and J are TRBV4-1 and TRBJ2-4; TRBD1 might be the D (6 bases). V gave up 3 bases and J gave up 1 base, with 22 bases separating them. The germline gives CDR1 MGHRA, CDR2 YSYEKL. The CDR3 runs to 19 residues. The DNA of the CDR3 is TGCGCCAGCAGCCAGGGTTCGATCCTACAGGGTCCTGCCAAAAACATTCAGTACTTC. Protein sequence: CASSQGSILQGPAKNIQYF.

The chain couples TRBV10-1 to TRBJ2-2; a possible D gene is TRBD2 (7 bases). The ends were cut back, 8 bases at V and 0 bases at J, with 13 bases in the middle. The CDR3 is 15 residues long. The germline gives CDR1 WNHNN, CDR2 SYGVQD (reference sequence). The DNA of the CDR3 is TGCGCCAGCGGGGGGGCAGGCTCGAACACCGGGGAGCTGTTTTTT. It specifies CASGGAGSNTGELFF.

The J gene is TRBJ1-1, the V gene TRBV29-1; a possible D gene is TRBD1 (5 bases). V shed 7 bases and J shed 4 bases, with 16 bases lying between them. Looked up from germline, CDR1 is SQVTM and CDR2 is ANQGSEA. The CDR3 has 13 residues. CDR3: CSGEDFGATEAFF. Here the CDR3 DNA reads TGCAGCGGGGAGGATTTTGGGGCCACTGAAGCTTTCTTT.

The J gene is TRBJ1-5, the V gene TRBV5-5, with 9 bases that match TRBD1. V shed 1 base, J shed 7 bases, and the junction held 6 bases outside the gene matches. The CDR3 loop spans 15 amino acids. The germline CDR1 and CDR2 sequences are SGHKS and YYEKEE (reference sequence). The CDR3 DNA sequence: TGTGCCAGCAGCTTGACAGGGGGCTCCGGGCAGCCCCAGCATTTT. Its protein is CASSLTGGSGQPQHF. Based on the CDR3 plus reference TRBV5-5 and TRBJ1-5, the full variable domain is DAGVTQSPTHLIKTRGQQVTLRCSPISGHKSVSWYQQVLGQGPQFIFQYYEKEERGRGNFPDRFSARQFPNYSSELNVNALLLGDSALYLCASSLTGGSGQPQHFGDGTRLSIL.

The CDR3 is CASSPGVLGSEETQYF. For the CDR3, the DNA is TGTGCCAGCAGCCCCGGAGTTTTGGGGAGTGAAGAGACCCAGTACTTC. The rearrangement joins TRBV7-7 to TRBJ2-5, with a tentative D call TRBD2 (5 bases). The CDR3 has 16 residues. V shed 5 bases and J shed 3 bases, with 19 bases lying between them. Germline CDR1 and CDR2: SSHAT and FNYEAQ (reference sequence).

The chain couples TRBV5-1 to TRBJ2-1; D remains unclear. CDR3 length equals 13 residues. V gave up 1 base and J gave up 5 bases, with 7 bases separating them. Per the germline V gene, CDR1 is SGHRS and CDR2 is YFSETQ. The CDR3 here is CASSLQLDNEQFF. The CDR3 DNA is TGCGCCAGCAGCTTGCAACTGGACAATGAGCAGTTCTTC.

The rearrangement joins TRBV7-8 to TRBJ2-7; D gene uncertain. V lost 4 bases and J lost 2, with 9 bases in between. Germline V gives CDR1 SGHVS, CDR2 FQNEAQ. The CDR3 sequence is 13 residues long. The CDR3 loop reads CASSSPPAYEQYV. CDR3 sequence (DNA): TGTGCCAGCAGCTCCCCCCCAGCCTACGAGCAGTACGTC.

The chain has TRBV30 and TRBJ1-5; D is possibly TRBD1 (6 bases). Trimming took off 0 bases at V and 3 bases at J, with 9 bases between the two ends. The CDR3 runs 14 residues. CDR1 and CDR2 (germline): GTSNPN, SVGIG (reference sequence). As DNA, the CDR3 is TGTGCCTGGAGTGTCGGACAGTACAATCAGCCCCAGCATTTT. Translated, it gives CAWSVGQYNQPQHF.

This chain uses TRBV2 with TRBJ1-5; D is ambiguous. Trimming took off 3 bases at V and 4 bases at J, with 13 bases between the two ends. The CDR3 consists of 15 residues. CDR1 and CDR2 (germline): SNHLY, FYNNEI. In DNA form, the CDR3 reads TGTGCCAGCAGTGAGCCGACGGGCGGGAATCAGCCCCAGCATTTT. The encoded protein is CASSEPTGGNQPQHF.